Listed below are T cell receptor beta chains from one sample, sequenced in a study of CD4 T cells in relation to SARS-CoV-2 and coronaviruses. Sequencing used immunoSEQ multiplex PCR; TCRdb keeps in-frame clones, though not all of them. The table has roughly 26,000 clones, roughly four fifths seen once; the top ten hold 10% to 15%. Antigen specificity for these receptors is unknown. Sequenced input: CD4+ T cells from PBMCs, cultured in vitro. The receptors come from a human donor in good health. CDR3s include the opening cysteine and the closing phenylalanine or tryptophan. A D gene is named only where the DNA matches it firmly. Part of the rows lack a size; the others show once, few, many or a class for expanded clones.

few TRBJ1-3 TRBV3-1/TRBV3-2 - CASSLGRRTSGNTIYF TGTGCCAGCAGCCTGGGACGGCGGACCTCTGGAAACACCATATATTTT
- TRBJ1-5 TRBV29-1 - CSVGADTQPQHF TGCAGCGTTGGCGCGGACACTCAGCCCCAGCATTTT
- TRBJ1-1 TRBV27 - CASSLWGATEAFF TGTGCCAGCAGTTTATGGGGGGCCACTGAAGCTTTCTTT
- TRBJ2-3 TRBV7-8 - CASSLEGILAAGTDTQYF TGTGCCAGCAGCCTGGAGGGCATACTAGCCGCCGGCACAGATACGCAGTATTTT
- TRBJ1-1 TRBV29-1 - CSARQENTEAFF TGCAGCGCGCGACAGGAAAACACTGAAGCTTTCTTT
- TRBJ1-2 TRBV7-9 - CASSLAGHGYTF TGTGCCAGCAGCTTAGCGGGTCACGGCTACACCTTC
- TRBJ2-3 TRBV5-4 - CASSLDYRGGTDTQYF TGTGCCAGCAGCTTGGATTATAGGGGGGGCACAGATACGCAGTATTTT
few TRBJ1-2 TRBV4-3 - CASSPNTGLTNYGYTF TGCGCCAGCAGCCCTAACACCGGACTGACTAACTATGGCTACACCTTC
- TRBJ1-1 TRBV6-6 - CASSLQPGTEAFF TGTGCCAGCAGTTTGCAGCCAGGGACTGAAGCTTTCTTT
once TRBJ2-1 TRBV5-1 TRBD1 CASSLAGQGVNNEQFF TGCGCCAGCAGCTTGGCGGGACAGGGGGTTAACAATGAGCAGTTCTTC
- TRBJ1-2 TRBV2 - CASSEQGRGAEGYTF TGTGCCAGCAGTGAACAGGGCCGGGGGGCGGAGGGCTACACCTTC
- TRBJ1-1 TRBV27 TRBD1 CASRPDRGHSGTEAFF TGTGCCAGCAGGCCAGACAGGGGGCATTCGGGCACTGAAGCTTTCTTT
- TRBJ2-3 TRBV7-2 TRBD2 CASSLMGRSGGARDTQYF TGTGCCAGCAGCTTAATGGGGCGTAGCGGGGGGGCAAGAGATACGCAGTATTTT
- TRBJ2-3 TRBV7-2 TRBD2 CASSITSGSIDTQYF TGTGCCAGCAGCATTACTAGCGGGAGTATAGATACGCAGTATTTT
- TRBJ1-1 TRBV10-3 - CAISGRTQGNTEAFF TGTGCCATCAGTGGACGGACACAAGGGAACACTGAAGCTTTCTTT
- TRBJ1-4 TRBV4-3 - CASSQIASGAREKLFF TGCGCCAGCAGCCAAATAGCGTCAGGGGCTAGGGAAAAACTGTTTTTT
- TRBJ2-3 TRBV6-5 TRBD1 CASSYWGQGQDTQYF TGTGCCAGCAGTTACTGGGGACAGGGGCAAGATACGCAGTATTTT
- TRBJ2-7 TRBV19 - CASSINGVSEQYF TGTGCCAGTAGTATAAACGGGGTAAGCGAGCAGTACTTC
- TRBJ2-7 TRBV30 - CAWSGTPNYEQYF TGTGCCTGGAGCGGGACGCCCAACTACGAGCAGTACTTC
- TRBJ2-3 TRBV27 TRBD1 CASSLSGQGGTDTQYF TGTGCCAGCAGTTTATCAGGACAGGGTGGCACAGATACGCAGTATTTT
- TRBJ2-1 TRBV2 - CASSEAGGAWYEQFF TGTGCCAGCAGTGAAGCGGGGGGGGCCTGGTATGAGCAGTTCTTC
- TRBJ1-1 TRBV5-1 - CASSPLGGPYTEAFF TGCGCCAGCAGCCCGTTGGGGGGCCCCTACACTGAAGCTTTCTTT
- TRBJ2-1 TRBV5-1 - CASSLDGDKYNEQFF TGCGCCAGCAGCTTGGACGGGGACAAATACAATGAGCAGTTCTTC
few TRBJ2-7 TRBV2 TRBD2 CASSALVGGDYEQYF TGTGCCAGCAGCGCCCTGGTGGGGGGGGATTACGAGCAGTACTTC
- TRBJ2-1 TRBV30 TRBD2 CAWSVLRGYNEQFF TGTGCCTGGAGTGTACTGCGGGGGTACAATGAGCAGTTCTTC
- TRBJ2-7 TRBV6-2/TRBV6-3 TRBD2 CASSWRGEQYF TGTGCCAGCAGTTGGCGGGGGGAGCAGTACTTC
- TRBJ2-5 TRBV5-1 TRBD2 CASSLGTSGTQETQYF TGCGCCAGCAGTCTTGGGACTAGCGGGACCCAAGAGACCCAGTACTTC
few TRBJ1-5 TRBV19 - CASSIWGDDQPQHF TGTGCCAGTAGTATCTGGGGTGACGACCAGCCCCAGCATTTT
- TRBJ1-6 TRBV5-5 TRBD1 CASSRGQGAAHNSPLHF TGTGCCAGCAGCCGGGGACAGGGGGCAGCACATAATTCACCCCTCCACTTT
- TRBJ2-7 TRBV7-8 - CASSLELAPEQYF TGTGCCAGCAGCTTAGAGCTGGCCCCCGAGCAGTACTTC
- TRBJ1-5 TRBV7-9 - CASSSTGLGGPQHF TGTGCCAGCAGCTCAACAGGGCTAGGGGGGCCCCAGCATTTT
- TRBJ2-7 TRBV4-3 - CASSPDSSNYEQYF TGCGCCAGCAGCCCAGACTCATCCAACTACGAGCAGTACTTC
- TRBJ2-7 TRBV5-1 - CASNPGLSSYEQYF TGCGCCAGCAACCCGGGGCTTAGCTCCTACGAGCAGTACTTC
- TRBJ2-2 TRBV5-1 TRBD2 CASSFSGDASNTGELFF TGCGCCAGCAGCTTTAGCGGGGACGCTTCGAACACCGGGGAGCTGTTTTTT
- TRBJ1-2 TRBV18 - CASSPAANYGYTF TGTGCCAGCTCACCTGCCGCTAACTATGGCTACACCTTC
- TRBJ2-7 TRBV20-1 TRBD2 CSASNPSGYYEQYF TGCAGTGCTAGTAATCCTAGCGGCTACTACGAGCAGTACTTC
- TRBJ2-3 TRBV10-1 TRBD2 CASRAGGTDTQYF TGCGCCAGCAGAGCGGGGGGTACAGATACGCAGTATTTT
few TRBJ2-7 TRBV7-2 - CASSLAMEAYEQYF TGTGCCAGCAGCTTAGCGATGGAAGCCTACGAGCAGTACTTC
- TRBJ1-1 TRBV5-1 - CASTDTQNTEAFF TGCGCCAGCACGGACACGCAGAACACTGAAGCTTTCTTT
- TRBJ2-1 TRBV19 - CATSQGGTYNEQFF TGTGCCACCTCCCAGGGGGGGACTTACAATGAGCAGTTCTTC
- TRBJ1-6 TRBV6-5 TRBD1 CASKRDSIRNSPLHF TGTGCCAGCAAACGGGACAGTATTCGTAATTCACCCCTCCACTTT
- TRBJ1-6 TRBV7-2 TRBD1 CASSLQGASPTYNSPLHF TGTGCCAGCAGCTTACAGGGGGCGAGCCCCACATATAATTCACCCCTCCACTTT
- TRBJ2-1 TRBV4-1 TRBD2 CASSPGGPRKDYNEQFF TGCGCCAGCAGCCCGGGGGGGCCCCGAAAGGACTACAATGAGCAGTTCTTC
once TRBJ1-4 TRBV5-1 TRBD1 CASSGRTGHNEKLFF TGCGCCAGCAGCGGGAGGACAGGGCATAATGAAAAACTGTTTTTT
- TRBJ1-1 TRBV6-5 - CASSLQGYAFF TGTGCCAGCAGTCTACAGGGTTACGCTTTCTTT
- TRBJ2-5 TRBV7-2 - CASSLMGVGETQYF TGTGCCAGCAGCTTAATGGGCGTAGGAGAGACCCAGTACTTC
few TRBJ1-3 TRBV9 - CASSVSPGNTIYF TGTGCCAGCAGCGTTTCTCCGGGAAACACCATATATTTT
- TRBJ2-2 TRBV18 - CASSPPSPGELFF TGTGCCAGCTCACCACCGTCCCCGGGGGAGCTGTTTTTT
- TRBJ2-7 TRBV3-1/TRBV3-2 - CASSRGQTPEQYF TGTGCCAGCAGCCGAGGACAGACCCCAGAGCAGTACTTC
- TRBJ2-1 TRBV7-6 TRBD2 CASSPGLGGNEQFF TGTGCCAGCAGCCCGGGACTAGGGGGGAATGAGCAGTTCTTC
- TRBJ2-2 TRBV7-6 - CASSPRTQVNTGELFF TGTGCCAGCAGCCCTAGGACCCAAGTAAACACCGGGGAGCTGTTTTTT